The T cell receptor beta chain under discussion was sequenced for a study of shared clonotypes between healthy human individuals. This clone was observed many times. Antigen specificity is unknown. Whole-study results and caveats: Non-shared clonotypes showed lower generation probabilities than clonotypes common to all four donors.

Sequencing used immunoSEQ multiplex PCR; TCRdb keeps in-frame clones, though not all of them. The sample contains about 1.1 million clones, 77% of which appear only once. This CDR3 has 15 residues. The ends were cut back, 0 bases at V and 3 bases at J, with 10 bases in the middle. Germline CDR1 is SGDLS and CDR2 is YYNGEE. The sample consisted of memory CD4+ T cells from PBMCs. Subset denoted: CD45RA-negative fraction. This TCR was sampled from a man younger than 35 in good health. Some clones in this sample may be carry-over from other donors' samples. The chain has TRBV9 and TRBJ2-1; possibly TRBD1 for D (6 bases). The CDR3 is CASSVDGQYYNEQFF. CDR3 bases: TGTGCCAGCAGCGTAGACGGACAGTACTACAATGAGCAGTTCTTC. The full variable domain, completed using reference TRBV9 and TRBJ2-1, is DSGVTQTPKHLITATGQRVTLRCSPRSGDLSVYWYQQSLDQGLQFLIQYYNGEERAKGNILERFSAQQFPDLHSELNLSSLELGDSALYFCASSVDGQYYNEQFFGPGTRLTVL.